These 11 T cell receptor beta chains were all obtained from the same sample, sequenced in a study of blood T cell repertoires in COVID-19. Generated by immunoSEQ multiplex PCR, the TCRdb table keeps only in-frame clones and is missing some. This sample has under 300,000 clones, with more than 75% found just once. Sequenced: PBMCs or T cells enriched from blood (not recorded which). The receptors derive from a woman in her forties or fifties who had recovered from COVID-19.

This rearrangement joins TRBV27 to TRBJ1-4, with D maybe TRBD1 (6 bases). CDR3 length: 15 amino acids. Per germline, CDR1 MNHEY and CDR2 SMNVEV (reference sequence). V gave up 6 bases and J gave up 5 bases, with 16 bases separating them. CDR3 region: CASSPLGTPNEKLFF. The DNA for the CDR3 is TGTGCCAGCAGCCCCTTAGGGACACCAAATGAAAAACTGTTTTTT.

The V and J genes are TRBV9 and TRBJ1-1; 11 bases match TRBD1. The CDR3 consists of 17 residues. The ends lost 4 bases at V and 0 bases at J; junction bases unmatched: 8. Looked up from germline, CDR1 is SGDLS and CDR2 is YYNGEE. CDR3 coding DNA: TGTGCCAGCAGCCGGGGACAGGGGGTTAATCTGAACACTGAAGCTTTCTTT. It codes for CASSRGQGVNLNTEAFF.

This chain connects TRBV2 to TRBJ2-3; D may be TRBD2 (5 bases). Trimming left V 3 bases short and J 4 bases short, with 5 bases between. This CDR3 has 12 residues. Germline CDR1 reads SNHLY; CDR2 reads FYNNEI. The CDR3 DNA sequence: TGTGCCAGCAGTGACGGGGCAGATACGCAGTATTTT. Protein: CASSDGADTQYF.

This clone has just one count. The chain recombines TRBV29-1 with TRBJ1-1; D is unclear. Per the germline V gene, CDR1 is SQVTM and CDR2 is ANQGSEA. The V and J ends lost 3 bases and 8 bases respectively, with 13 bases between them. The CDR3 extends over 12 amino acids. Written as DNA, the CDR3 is TGCAGCGTTGAGGAGGGAGGGAGGGAAGCTTTCTTT. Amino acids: CSVEEGGREAFF.

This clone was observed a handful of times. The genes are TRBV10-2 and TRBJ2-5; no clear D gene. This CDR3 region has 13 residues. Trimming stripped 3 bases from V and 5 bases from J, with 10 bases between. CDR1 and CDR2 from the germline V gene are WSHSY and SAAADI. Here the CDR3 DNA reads TGCGCCAGCAGTGAACTATCTAGGGAGACCCAGTACTTC. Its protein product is CASSELSRETQYF.

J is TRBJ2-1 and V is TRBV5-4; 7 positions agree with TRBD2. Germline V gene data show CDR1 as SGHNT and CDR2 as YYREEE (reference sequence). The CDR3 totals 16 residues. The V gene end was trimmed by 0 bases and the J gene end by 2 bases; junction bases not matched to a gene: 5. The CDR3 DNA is TGTGCCAGCAGCTTGGGCAGCGGGGAGGCCTACAATGAGCAGTTCTTC. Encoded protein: CASSLGSGEAYNEQFF.

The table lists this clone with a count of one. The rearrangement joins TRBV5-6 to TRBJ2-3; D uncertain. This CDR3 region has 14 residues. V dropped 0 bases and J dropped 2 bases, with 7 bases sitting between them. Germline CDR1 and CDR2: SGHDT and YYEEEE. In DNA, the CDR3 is TGTGCCAGCAGCTTGGGTAAAAACACAGATACGCAGTATTTT. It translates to CASSLGKNTDTQYF.

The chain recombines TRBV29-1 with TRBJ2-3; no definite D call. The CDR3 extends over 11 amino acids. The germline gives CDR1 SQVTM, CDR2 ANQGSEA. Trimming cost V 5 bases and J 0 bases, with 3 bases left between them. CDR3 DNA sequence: TGCAGCGTTCTTAGCACAGATACGCAGTATTTT. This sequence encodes CSVLSTDTQYF.

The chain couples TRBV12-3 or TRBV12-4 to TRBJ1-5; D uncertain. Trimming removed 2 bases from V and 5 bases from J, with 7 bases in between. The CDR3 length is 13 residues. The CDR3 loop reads CASSLYPDQPQHF. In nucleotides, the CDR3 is TGTGCCAGCAGTTTATATCCAGATCAGCCCCAGCATTTT.

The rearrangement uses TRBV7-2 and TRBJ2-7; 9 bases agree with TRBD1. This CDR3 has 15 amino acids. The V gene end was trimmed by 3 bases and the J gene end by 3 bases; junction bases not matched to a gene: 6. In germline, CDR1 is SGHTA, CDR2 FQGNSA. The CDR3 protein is CASSLDRGGYYEQYF. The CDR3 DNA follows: TGTGCCAGCAGCTTGGACAGGGGTGGTTACTACGAGCAGTACTTC.

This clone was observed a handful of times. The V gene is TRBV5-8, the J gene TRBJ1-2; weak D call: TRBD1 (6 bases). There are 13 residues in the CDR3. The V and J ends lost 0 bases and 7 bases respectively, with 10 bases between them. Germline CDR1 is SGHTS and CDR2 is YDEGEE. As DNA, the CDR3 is TGTGCCAGCAGCTTGGATCAGGGGATTGGCTACACCTTC. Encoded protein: CASSLDQGIGYTF.